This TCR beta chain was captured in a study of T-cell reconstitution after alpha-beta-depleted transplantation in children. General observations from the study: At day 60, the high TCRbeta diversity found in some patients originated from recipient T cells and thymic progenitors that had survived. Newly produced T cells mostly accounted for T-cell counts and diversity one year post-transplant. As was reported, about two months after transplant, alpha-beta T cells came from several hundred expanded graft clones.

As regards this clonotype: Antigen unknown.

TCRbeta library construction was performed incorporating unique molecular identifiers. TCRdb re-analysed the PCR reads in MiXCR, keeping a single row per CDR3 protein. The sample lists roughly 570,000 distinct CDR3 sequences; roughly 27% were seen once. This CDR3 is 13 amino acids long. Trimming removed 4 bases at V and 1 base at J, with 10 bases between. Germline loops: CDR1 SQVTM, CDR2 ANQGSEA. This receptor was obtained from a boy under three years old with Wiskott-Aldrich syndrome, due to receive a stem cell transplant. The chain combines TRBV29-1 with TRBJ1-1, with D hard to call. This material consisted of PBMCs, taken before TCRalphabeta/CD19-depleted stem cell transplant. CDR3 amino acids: CSVVWQQNTEAFF. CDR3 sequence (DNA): TGCAGCGTTGTATGGCAGCAGAACACTGAAGCTTTCTTT.